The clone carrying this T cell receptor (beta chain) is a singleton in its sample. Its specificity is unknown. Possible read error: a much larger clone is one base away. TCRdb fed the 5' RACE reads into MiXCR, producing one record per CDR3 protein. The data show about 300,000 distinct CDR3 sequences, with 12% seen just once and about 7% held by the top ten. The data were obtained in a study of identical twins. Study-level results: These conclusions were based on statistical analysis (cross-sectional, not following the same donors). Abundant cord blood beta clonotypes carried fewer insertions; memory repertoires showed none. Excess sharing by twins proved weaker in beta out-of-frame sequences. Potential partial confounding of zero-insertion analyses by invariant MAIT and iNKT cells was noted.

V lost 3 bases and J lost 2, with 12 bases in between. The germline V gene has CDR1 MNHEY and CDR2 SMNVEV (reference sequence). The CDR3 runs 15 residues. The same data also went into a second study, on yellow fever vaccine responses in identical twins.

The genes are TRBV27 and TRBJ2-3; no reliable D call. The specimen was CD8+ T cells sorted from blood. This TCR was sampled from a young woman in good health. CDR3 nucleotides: TGTGCCAGCAGTTTCGAACCCTACTCCACAGATACGCAGTATTTT. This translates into CASSFEPYSTDTQYF.